One and the same sample provided the 22 T cell receptor beta chains below, sequenced in a study of tumor-infiltrating lymphocytes in primary liver carcinoma. It was unsorted whole blood that yielded blood RNA, and germline DNA was also extracted. With roughly 0.5 ug total RNA as template and a constant-region primer, TCR beta cDNA was made. What produced the TCR beta libraries was three nested multiplex PCR rounds using slightly modified ARM-PCR. PCR rounds one and two used TRBV1-TRBV30 forward primers with a C-beta reverse primer for roughly 10 cycles each. MiXCR, run by TCRdb on the multiplex PCR reads, gives a single entry per CDR3 protein. The table includes over 250,000 distinct CDR3 sequences, 50% to 75% detected once. The source material was peripheral blood. The receptors originated from a woman younger than 45 with primary liver carcinoma and hepatitis B virus infection.

The V gene is TRBV4-1, the J gene TRBJ2-7, with a possible D match to TRBD2 (5 bases). Germline CDR1 reads MGHRA; CDR2 reads YSYEKL. Trimming cost V 1 base and J 4 bases, with 23 bases left between them. The CDR3 runs to 18 residues. CDR3 DNA sequence: TGCGCCAGCAGCCAAGGGGGATCCAGGTCGGGGAGTCGGTACGAGCAGTACTTC. This gives the protein CASSQGGSRSGSRYEQYF.

This clonotype has ten or more counts. V gene TRBV6-1 combines with J gene TRBJ1-1; D remains unclear. CDR3 size: 15 residues. Germline CDR1 is MNHNS and CDR2 is SASEGT. Trimming pared 0 bases from V and 1 base from J, leaving 9 bases between. For the CDR3, the DNA is TGTGCCAGCAGTGAAGCGCGGCGCTCGAACACTGAAGCTTTCTTT. It yields the protein CASSEARRSNTEAFF.

In its sample, this clonotype was seen a few times. The V gene is TRBV13, the J gene TRBJ2-4, with 7 bases fitting TRBD2. This CDR3 has 13 residues. Germline lookup yields CDR1 PRHDT and CDR2 FYEKMQ (reference sequence). V lost 0 bases to trimming and J lost 9 bases; unmatched junction nucleotides: 2. The CDR3 protein is CASSLGTGGIQYF. The CDR3, as DNA: TGTGCCAGCAGCTTAGGGACGGGAGGCATTCAGTACTTC.

Details on this clonotype: Sequence at one end of the junction differs from germline and may be a read error. This chain joins TRBV11-2 and TRBJ2-1, with 9 positions matching TRBD2. The germline V gene has CDR1 SGHAT and CDR2 FQNNGV. CDR3 size: 16 residues. CDR3 in DNA: TGTGTCAGCAGCTCTCACGTAGCGGGAGTGTGGAATGAGCAGTTCTTC. Translated: CVSSSHVAGVWNEQFF.

This rearrangement joins TRBV7-9 to TRBJ2-3; D unclear. V was shortened by 3 bases and J by 5 bases, with 6 bases between the two germline ends. Per the germline V gene, CDR1 is SEHNR and CDR2 is FQNEAQ (reference sequence). The CDR3 is 12 amino acids. CDR3 loop: CASSFSVDTQYF. CDR3 sequence (DNA): TGTGCCAGCAGCTTTTCCGTAGATACGCAGTATTTT.

The rearrangement uses TRBV6-2 or TRBV6-3 and TRBJ1-1; 8 nucleotides agree with TRBD1. Trimming took 5 bases from V and 10 from J; bases not matched to a gene: 9. The V gene's germline CDR1 is MNHEY and CDR2 SVGEGT. The CDR3 sequence is 13 residues long. The CDR3 is CASSAPDRVRAFF. CDR3 nucleotide sequence: TGTGCCAGCAGTGCGCCGGACAGGGTCAGAGCTTTCTTT.

The chain has TRBV29-1 and TRBJ2-7, with a weak D call TRBD1 (5 bases). Trimming cost V 6 bases and J 4 bases, with 16 bases left between them. The CDR3 is made up of 13 amino acids. The germline CDR1 and CDR2 sequences are SQVTM and ANQGSEA. In nucleotides, the CDR3 is TGCAGCGTGAAAGACAGTGTACAATACGAGCAGTACTTC. Amino acids: CSVKDSVQYEQYF.

This clonotype has just one count. One end of the junction varies from germline; a read error may be responsible. J is TRBJ2-7 and V is TRBV11-2, with D perhaps given as TRBD1 or TRBD2 (5 bases each). The CDR3 runs to 15 residues. The germline V gene has CDR1 SGHAT and CDR2 FQNNGV. The CDR3 sequence is CAISKQTGQNYEKYF. CDR3 DNA: TGTGCCATCAGCAAGCAAACGGGGCAGAACTACGAGAAGTACTTC.

On this clonotype: A much larger clone lies one base from this, so it may be a read error. The DNA of the CDR3 is TGTGCCAACAGTGATGGCAACACCGGGGAGCTGTTTTTT. It specifies CANSDGNTGELFF. This chain links TRBV6-1 with TRBJ2-2; no reliable D call. Per germline, CDR1 MNHNS and CDR2 SASEGT. The CDR3 length is 13 residues.

This clonotype was observed many times. The rearrangement uses TRBV29-1 and TRBJ1-2, with 7 bases fitting TRBD1. In germline, CDR1 is SQVTM, CDR2 ANQGSEA. V lost 7 bases to trimming and J lost 6 bases; unmatched junction nucleotides: 8. The CDR3 sequence is 12 residues long. Here the CDR3 reads CSGDRELNGYTF. The CDR3 DNA sequence: TGCAGCGGGGACAGAGAACTCAATGGCTACACCTTC.

For this clonotype: Its ends do not fully match the called genes, so a read error is possible. The chain is built from TRBV6-6 and TRBJ2-2; 8 bases are a match to TRBD1. Germline V gene sequence: CDR1 MNHNY, CDR2 SVGAGI (reference sequence). The CDR3 length is 15 residues. The CDR3 DNA sequence: TGTGCCAGCAGTCCGGACAGGGCGAGAGCTGGGGAGCTGGTTTTT. It is translated as CASSPDRARAGELVF.

J is TRBJ2-2 and V is TRBV6-1; TRBD1 agrees at 9 bases. The germline gives CDR1 MNHNS, CDR2 SASEGT. The V and J ends lost 6 bases and 4 bases, in that order; junction bases with no gene match: 6. The CDR3 runs to 15 residues. The CDR3 spells CASRNKDRGTGELFF. For the CDR3, the DNA is TGTGCCAGCAGAAACAAGGACAGGGGCACCGGGGAGCTGTTTTTT.

In regard to this clonotype: It may be a read error: a sequence one base away is much more abundant. CDR3 residues: CSVTGTGDLAGYNEQFF. CDR3 bases: TGCAGCGTAACCGGGACAGGGGATCTAGCGGGGTACAATGAGCAGTTCTTC. The rearrangement joins TRBV29-1 to TRBJ2-1; perhaps TRBD1 as D (10 bases). The ends were cut back, 6 bases at V and 4 bases at J, with 25 bases in the middle. This CDR3 region has 17 residues. The germline gives CDR1 SQVTM, CDR2 ANQGSEA.

V and J are TRBV4-1 and TRBJ2-7; D not resolved. Germline CDR1 and CDR2: MGHRA and YSYEKL. The CDR3 covers 14 residues. V gave up 6 bases and J gave up 3 bases, with 15 bases separating them. The CDR3 region is CASSPLGLYYEQYF. CDR3 in DNA: TGCGCCAGCAGTCCCCTCGGTTTGTACTACGAGCAGTACTTC.

The gene calls are TRBV6-5 and TRBJ1-1, with D tentatively TRBD1 (5 bases). The CDR3 is made up of 13 amino acids. Trimming left V 10 bases short and J 4 bases short, with 16 bases between. Germline assignment: CDR1 MNHEY and CDR2 SVGAGI. Written as DNA, the CDR3 is TGTGCCAACCGAATACGGGGGGGCACTGAAGCTTTCTTT. Translation: CANRIRGGTEAFF.

This clonotype has ten or more counts. The chain joins TRBV6-5 to TRBJ1-2; TRBD1 is a possible D gene (5 bases). Germline V gene data show CDR1 as MNHEY and CDR2 as SVGAGI. This CDR3 comprises 15 residues. The V end was cut by 5 bases, the J end by 8 bases, with 21 bases between. The CDR3 loop reads CASSSEFRAARGYTF. CDR3 DNA sequence: TGTGCCAGCAGTAGCGAATTCAGGGCCGCTCGGGGCTACACCTTC.

The CDR3 DNA is TGTGCCAGCAGCTCGGACAGGTTTAGAGGGGCCAACGTCCTGACTTTC. This translates into CASSSDRFRGANVLTF. The rearrangement uses TRBV5-6 and TRBJ2-6; 7 nucleotides line up with TRBD1. CDR1 is SGHDT, CDR2 YYEEEE, per germline. The CDR3 totals 16 residues. With 3 bases clipped from V and 4 bases from J, the junction kept 7 bases outside the gene matches. Complete variable domain (other parts from reference TRBV5-6 and TRBJ2-6): DAGVTQSPTHLIKTRGQQVTLRCSPKSGHDTVSWYQQALGQGPQFIFQYYEEEERQRGNFPDRFSGHQFPNYSSELNVNALLLGDSALYLCASSSDRFRGANVLTFGAGSRLTVL.

The V gene is TRBV10-2, the J gene TRBJ2-7; no reliable D call. Trimming removed 10 bases from V and 7 bases from J, with 5 bases in between. The CDR3 covers 8 residues. CDR1 and CDR2 (germline): WSHSY, SAAADI. The CDR3 reads CATWEQYF. CDR3 coding DNA: TGCGCCACCTGGGAGCAGTACTTC.

Notes on this clonotype: A read error is likely, as this CDR3 ends without the conserved phenylalanine or tryptophan. The DNA is left out, because the CDR3 cannot be placed on it with certainty; the CDR3 is given as TCRdb lists it. This chain links TRBV6-5 with TRBJ2-4; the table gives TRBD1 as D, unverified against the DNA. Including both end residues, the CDR3 is 15 amino acids long. Germline V gene lookup returns CDR1 MNHEY and CDR2 SVGAGI. CDR3 residues: CASSYYPPPGDIQYS.

The rearrangement joins TRBV12-3 or TRBV12-4 to TRBJ2-1, with TRBD2 identical over 8 bases. V lost 8 bases, J lost 5 bases, and 11 bases stayed unmatched. The CDR3 loop spans 15 amino acids. CDR3 residues: CASRPRSSGDNEQFF. The CDR3 DNA reads TGTGCCAGCCGCCCACGGAGTAGCGGGGACAATGAGCAGTTCTTC.

This clonotype appeared once. The germline gene is not matched at one end of the junction; a read error may be the cause. The gene calls are TRBV6-2 or TRBV6-3 and TRBJ1-5; 7 bases fit TRBD1. This CDR3 spans 15 amino acids. In germline, CDR1 is MNHEY, CDR2 SVGEGT. CDR3 nucleotide sequence: TGTGCCAGCAGGGACAGGTTCGGCAGCAATCAGCCCCGGCATTTT. It encodes CASRDRFGSNQPRHF.

The chain couples TRBV6-5 to TRBJ2-1, with TRBD1 as a possible D gene (6 bases). The end of the DNA aligns better with TRBJ2-7, so the J call may be wrong. CDR3 length: 13 residues. Germline V gene data show CDR1 as MNHEY and CDR2 as SVGAGI. CDR3 nucleotide sequence: TGTGCCAGCACTTCAGGGGTAGGCAATGAGCAGTACTTC. Its protein product is CASTSGVGNEQYF.